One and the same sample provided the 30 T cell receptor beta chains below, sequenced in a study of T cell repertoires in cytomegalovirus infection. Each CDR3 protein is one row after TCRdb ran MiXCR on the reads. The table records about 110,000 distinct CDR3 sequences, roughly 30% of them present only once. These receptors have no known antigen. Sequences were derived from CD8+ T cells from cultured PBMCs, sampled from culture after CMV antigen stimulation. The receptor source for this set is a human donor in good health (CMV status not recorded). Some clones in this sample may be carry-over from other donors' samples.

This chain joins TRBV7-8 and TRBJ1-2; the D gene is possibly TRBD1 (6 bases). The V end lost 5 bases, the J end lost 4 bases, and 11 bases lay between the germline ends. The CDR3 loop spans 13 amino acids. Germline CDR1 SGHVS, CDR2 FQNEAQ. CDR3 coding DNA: TGTGCCAGCAGCCCGGACAGTCCCTATGGCTACACCTTC. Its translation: CASSPDSPYGYTF.

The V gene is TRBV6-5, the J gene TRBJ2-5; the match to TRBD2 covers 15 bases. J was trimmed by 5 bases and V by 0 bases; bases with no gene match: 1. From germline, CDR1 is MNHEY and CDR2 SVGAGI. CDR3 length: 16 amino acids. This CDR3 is CASSYSGLAGGETQYF. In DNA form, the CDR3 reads TGTGCCAGCAGTTACTCAGGACTAGCGGGGGGGGAGACCCAGTACTTC.

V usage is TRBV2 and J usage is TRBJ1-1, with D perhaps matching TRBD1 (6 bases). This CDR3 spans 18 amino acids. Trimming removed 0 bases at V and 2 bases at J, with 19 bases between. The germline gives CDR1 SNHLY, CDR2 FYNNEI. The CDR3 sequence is CASSEALNDYRENTEAFF. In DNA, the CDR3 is TGTGCCAGCAGTGAAGCGCTGAATGACTACAGGGAAAACACTGAAGCTTTCTTT. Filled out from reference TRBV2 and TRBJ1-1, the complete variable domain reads EPEVTQTPSHQVTQMGQEVILRCVPISNHLYFYWYRQILGQKVEFLVSFYNNEISEKSEIFDDQFSVERPDGSNFTLKIRSTKLEDSAMYFCASSEALNDYRENTEAFFGQGTRLTVV.

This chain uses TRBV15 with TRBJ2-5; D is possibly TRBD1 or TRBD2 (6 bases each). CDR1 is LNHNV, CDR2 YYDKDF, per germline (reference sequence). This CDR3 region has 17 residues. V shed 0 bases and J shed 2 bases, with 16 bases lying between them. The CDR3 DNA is TGTGCCACCAGCAGAGAACAGGGACTCTTAGGACAAGAGACCCAGTACTTC. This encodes CATSREQGLLGQETQYF.

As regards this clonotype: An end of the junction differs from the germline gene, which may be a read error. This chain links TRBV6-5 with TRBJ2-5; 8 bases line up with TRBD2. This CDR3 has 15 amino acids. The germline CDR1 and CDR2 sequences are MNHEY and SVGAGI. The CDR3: CASSYLGGARETQHF. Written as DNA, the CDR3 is TGTGCCAGCAGTTACCTCGGGGGGGCAAGGGAGACCCAGCACTTC.

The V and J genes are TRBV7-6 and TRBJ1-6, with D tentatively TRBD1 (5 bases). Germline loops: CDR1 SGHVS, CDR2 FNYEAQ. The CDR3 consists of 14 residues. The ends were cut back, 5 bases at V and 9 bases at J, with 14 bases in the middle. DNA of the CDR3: TGTGCCAGCAGCCTAGGAACAGGTACTTCACCCCTCCACTTT. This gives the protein CASSLGTGTSPLHF.

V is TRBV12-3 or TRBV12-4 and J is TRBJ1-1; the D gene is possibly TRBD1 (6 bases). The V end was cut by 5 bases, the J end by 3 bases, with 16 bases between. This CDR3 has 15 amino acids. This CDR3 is CASSPRERGDTEAFF. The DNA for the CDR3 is TGTGCCAGCAGTCCGCGGGAGAGGGGGGACACTGAAGCTTTCTTT.

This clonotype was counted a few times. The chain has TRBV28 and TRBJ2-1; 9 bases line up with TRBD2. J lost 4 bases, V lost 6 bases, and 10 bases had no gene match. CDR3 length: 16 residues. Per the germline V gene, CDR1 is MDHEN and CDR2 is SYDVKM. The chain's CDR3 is CASSPRSGGSYNEQFF. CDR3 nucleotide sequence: TGTGCCAGCAGCCCTCGGAGCGGGGGGTCTTACAATGAGCAGTTCTTC. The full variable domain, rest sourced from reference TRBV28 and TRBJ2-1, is DVKVTQSSRYLVKRTGEKVFLECVQDMDHENMFWYRQDPGLGLRLIYFSYDVKMKEKGDIPEGYSVSREKKERFSLILESASTNQTSMYLCASSPRSGGSYNEQFFGPGTRLTVL.

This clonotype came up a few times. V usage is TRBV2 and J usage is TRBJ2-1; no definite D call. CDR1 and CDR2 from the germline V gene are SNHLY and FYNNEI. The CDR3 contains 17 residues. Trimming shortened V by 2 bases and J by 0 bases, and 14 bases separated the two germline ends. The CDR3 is CASSEKAGTSSYNEQFF. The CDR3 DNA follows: TGTGCCAGCAGTGAAAAAGCTGGAACCAGCTCCTACAATGAGCAGTTCTTC.

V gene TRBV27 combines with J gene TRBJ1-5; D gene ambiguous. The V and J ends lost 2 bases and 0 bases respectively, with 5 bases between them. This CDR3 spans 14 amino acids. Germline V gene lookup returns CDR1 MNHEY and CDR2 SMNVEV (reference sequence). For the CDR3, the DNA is TGTGCCAGCAGTTTACACGCTAGCAATCAGCCCCAGCATTTT. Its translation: CASSLHASNQPQHF.

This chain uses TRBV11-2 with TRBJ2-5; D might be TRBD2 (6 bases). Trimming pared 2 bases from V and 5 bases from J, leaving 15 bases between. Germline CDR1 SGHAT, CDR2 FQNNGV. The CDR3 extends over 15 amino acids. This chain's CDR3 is CASSLLETGRETQYF. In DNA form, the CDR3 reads TGTGCCAGCAGCTTACTAGAGACGGGGAGGGAGACCCAGTACTTC.

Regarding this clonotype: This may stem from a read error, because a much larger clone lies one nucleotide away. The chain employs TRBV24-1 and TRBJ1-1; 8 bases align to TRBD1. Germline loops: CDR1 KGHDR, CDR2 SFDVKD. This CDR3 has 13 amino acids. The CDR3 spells CATEGQGVTKAFF. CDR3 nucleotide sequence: TGTGCCACCGAAGGACAGGGCGTCACTAAAGCTTTCTTT.

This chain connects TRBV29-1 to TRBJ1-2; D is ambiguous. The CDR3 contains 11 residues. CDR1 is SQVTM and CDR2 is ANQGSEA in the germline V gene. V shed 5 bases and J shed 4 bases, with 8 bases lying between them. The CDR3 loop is CSVQHFYGYTF. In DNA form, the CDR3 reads TGCAGCGTTCAACACTTCTATGGCTACACCTTC.

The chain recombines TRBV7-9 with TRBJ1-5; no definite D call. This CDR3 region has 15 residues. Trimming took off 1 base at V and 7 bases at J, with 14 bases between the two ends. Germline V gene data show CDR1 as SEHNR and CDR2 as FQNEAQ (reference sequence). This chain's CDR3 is CASSLEGIGIQPQHF. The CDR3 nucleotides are TGTGCCAGCAGCTTAGAGGGTATTGGGATCCAGCCCCAGCATTTT.

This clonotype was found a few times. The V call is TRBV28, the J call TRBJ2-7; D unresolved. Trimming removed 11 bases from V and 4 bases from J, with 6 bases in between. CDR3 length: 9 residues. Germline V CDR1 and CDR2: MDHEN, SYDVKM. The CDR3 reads CAAGYEQYF. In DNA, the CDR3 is TGTGCCGCAGGATACGAGCAGTACTTC.

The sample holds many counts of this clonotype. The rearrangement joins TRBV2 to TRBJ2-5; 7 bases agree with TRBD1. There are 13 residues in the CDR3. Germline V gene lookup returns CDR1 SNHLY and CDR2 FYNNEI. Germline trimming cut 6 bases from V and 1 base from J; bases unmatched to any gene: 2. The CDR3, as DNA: TGTGCCAGCAGGGACAGGATCCAAGAGACCCAGTACTTC. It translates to CASRDRIQETQYF.

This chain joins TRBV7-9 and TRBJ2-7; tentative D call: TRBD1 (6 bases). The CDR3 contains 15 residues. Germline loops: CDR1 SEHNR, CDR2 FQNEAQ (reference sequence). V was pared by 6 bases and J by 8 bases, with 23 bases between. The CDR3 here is CASSSSDRSLVKQYF. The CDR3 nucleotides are TGTGCCAGCAGTTCTTCCGACAGGTCTTTAGTGAAGCAGTACTTC.

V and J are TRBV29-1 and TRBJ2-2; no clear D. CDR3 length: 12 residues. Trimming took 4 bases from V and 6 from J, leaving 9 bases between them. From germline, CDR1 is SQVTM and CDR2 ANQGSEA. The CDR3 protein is CSVVGAAGELFF. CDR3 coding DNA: TGCAGCGTTGTAGGAGCAGCCGGGGAGCTGTTTTTT.

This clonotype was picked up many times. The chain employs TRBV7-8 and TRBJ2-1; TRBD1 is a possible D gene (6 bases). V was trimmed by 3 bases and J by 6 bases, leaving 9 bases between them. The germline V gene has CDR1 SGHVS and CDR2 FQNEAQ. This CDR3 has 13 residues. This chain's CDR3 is CASSFDRPNEQFF. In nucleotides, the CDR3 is TGTGCCAGCAGCTTCGACAGGCCCAATGAGCAGTTCTTC.

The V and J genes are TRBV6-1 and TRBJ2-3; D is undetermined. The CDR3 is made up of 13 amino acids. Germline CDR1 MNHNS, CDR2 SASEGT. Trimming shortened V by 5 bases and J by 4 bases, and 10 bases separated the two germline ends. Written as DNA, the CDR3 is TGTGCCAGCAGTCTGCTGGCTTCAGATACGCAGTATTTT. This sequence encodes CASSLLASDTQYF.

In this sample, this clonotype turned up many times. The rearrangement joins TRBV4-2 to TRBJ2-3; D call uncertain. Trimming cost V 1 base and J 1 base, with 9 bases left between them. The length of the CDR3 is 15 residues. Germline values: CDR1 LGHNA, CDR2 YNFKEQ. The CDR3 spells CASSQVWVGTDTQYF. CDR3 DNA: TGTGCCAGCAGCCAAGTATGGGTGGGCACAGATACGCAGTATTTT.

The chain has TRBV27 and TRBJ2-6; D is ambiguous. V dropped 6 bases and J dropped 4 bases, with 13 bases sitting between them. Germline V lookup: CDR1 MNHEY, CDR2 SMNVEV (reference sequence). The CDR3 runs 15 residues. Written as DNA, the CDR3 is TGTGCCAGCAGGGAATTACGTCTGGGGGCCAACGTCCTGACTTTC. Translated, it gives CASRELRLGANVLTF.

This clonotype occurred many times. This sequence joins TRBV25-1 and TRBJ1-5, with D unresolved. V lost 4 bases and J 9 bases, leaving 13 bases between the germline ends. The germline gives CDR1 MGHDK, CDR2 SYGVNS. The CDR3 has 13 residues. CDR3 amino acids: CASSGPGEGPQHF. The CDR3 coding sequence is TGTGCCAGCAGTGGCCCTGGGGAAGGGCCCCAGCATTTT.

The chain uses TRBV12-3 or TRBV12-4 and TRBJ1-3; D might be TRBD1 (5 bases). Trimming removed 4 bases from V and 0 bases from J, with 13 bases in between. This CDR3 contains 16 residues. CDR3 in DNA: TGTGCCAGCAGTTCCGGGACGGAGAGCTCTGGAAACACCATATATTTT. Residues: CASSSGTESSGNTIYF.

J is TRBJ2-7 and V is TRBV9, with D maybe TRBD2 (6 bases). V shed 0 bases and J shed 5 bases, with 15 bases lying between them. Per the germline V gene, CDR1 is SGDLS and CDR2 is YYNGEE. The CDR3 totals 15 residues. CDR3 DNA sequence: TGTGCCAGCAGCGTAGCCGGGACTTCCAAGGACGAGCAGTACTTC. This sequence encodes CASSVAGTSKDEQYF.

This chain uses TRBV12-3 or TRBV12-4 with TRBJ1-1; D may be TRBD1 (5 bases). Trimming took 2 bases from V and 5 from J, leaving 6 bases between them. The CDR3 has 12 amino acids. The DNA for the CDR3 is TGTGCCAGCAGTTTAACAGGAACTGAAGCTTTCTTT. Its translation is CASSLTGTEAFF.

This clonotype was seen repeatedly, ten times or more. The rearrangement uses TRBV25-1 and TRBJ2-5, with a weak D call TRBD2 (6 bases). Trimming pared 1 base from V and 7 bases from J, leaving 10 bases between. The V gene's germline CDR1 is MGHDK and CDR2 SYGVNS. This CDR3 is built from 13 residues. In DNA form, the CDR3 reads TGTGCCAGCAGTGAATTTGGGGGAGGGACCCAGTACTTC. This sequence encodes CASSEFGGGTQYF.

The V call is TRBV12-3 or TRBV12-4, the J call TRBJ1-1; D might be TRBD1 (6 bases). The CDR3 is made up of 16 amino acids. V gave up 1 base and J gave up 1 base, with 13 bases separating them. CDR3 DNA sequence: TGTGCCAGCAGTTTAGGGCCAGGGGTAAAGAACACTGAAGCTTTCTTT. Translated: CASSLGPGVKNTEAFF.

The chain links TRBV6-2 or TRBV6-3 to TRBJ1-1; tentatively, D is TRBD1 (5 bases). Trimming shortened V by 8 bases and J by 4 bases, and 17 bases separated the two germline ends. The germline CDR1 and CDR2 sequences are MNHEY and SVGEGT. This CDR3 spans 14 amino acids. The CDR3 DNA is TGTGCCAGCTCCTGGGGTTCAGGGCCCACTGAAGCTTTCTTT. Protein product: CASSWGSGPTEAFF.

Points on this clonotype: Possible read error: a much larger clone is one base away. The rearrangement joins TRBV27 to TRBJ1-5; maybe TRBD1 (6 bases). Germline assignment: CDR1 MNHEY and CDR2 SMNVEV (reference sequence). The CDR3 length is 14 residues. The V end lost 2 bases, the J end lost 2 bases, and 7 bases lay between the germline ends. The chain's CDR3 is CASSLRGGNQPQHF. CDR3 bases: TGTGCCAGCAGTTTAAGGGGGGGCAATCAGCCCCAGCATTTT.